The T cell receptor (beta chain) described here comes from a study of response to subunit inactivated influenza vaccine. Trimming took off 0 bases at V and 0 bases at J, with 15 bases between the two ends. The germline V gene has CDR1 LGHNA and CDR2 YNFKEQ. The CDR3 loop spans 18 amino acids. TCRdb analysed the RT-PCR reads with MiXCR anew, one entry per CDR3 protein. The table has about 160,000 distinct CDR3 sequences, roughly a tenth seen once. Ten or more counts support this clonotype. Its cognate antigen is unknown. Findings of the study overall: The authors offered the suggestion that each seasonal influenza vaccination recruits few new T cells.

V gene TRBV4-2 combines with J gene TRBJ1-3; D may be TRBD1 (5 bases). The sequences come from non-naive T cells sorted from PBMCs, collected roughly 47 days after vaccination. The clonotype was recovered from a man aged 45 to 65 who received an inactivated influenza vaccine. The CDR3 region is CASSQERGSGFSGNTIYF. CDR3 in DNA: TGTGCCAGCAGCCAAGAAAGGGGAAGCGGCTTCTCTGGAAACACCATATATTTT.